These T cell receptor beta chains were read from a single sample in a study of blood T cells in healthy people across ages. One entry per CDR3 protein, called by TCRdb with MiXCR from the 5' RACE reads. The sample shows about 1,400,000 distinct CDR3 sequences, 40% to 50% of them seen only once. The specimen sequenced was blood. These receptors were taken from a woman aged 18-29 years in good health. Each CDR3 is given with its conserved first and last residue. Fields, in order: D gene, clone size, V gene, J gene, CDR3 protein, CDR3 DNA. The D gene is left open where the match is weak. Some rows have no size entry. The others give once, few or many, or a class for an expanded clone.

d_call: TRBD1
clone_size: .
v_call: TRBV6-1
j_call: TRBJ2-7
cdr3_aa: CASSERGTGGLEQYF
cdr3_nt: TGTGCCAGCAGTGAGCGGGGGACAGGGGGCTTAGAGCAGTACTTC

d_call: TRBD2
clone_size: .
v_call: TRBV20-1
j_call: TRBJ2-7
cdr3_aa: CSARQTIGGAYEQYF
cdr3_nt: TGCAGTGCTAGGCAAACGATCGGGGGGGCCTACGAGCAGTACTTC

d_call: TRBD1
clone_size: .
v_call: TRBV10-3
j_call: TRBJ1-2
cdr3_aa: CAINVGQGDGYTF
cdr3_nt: TGTGCCATCAACGTGGGACAGGGGGATGGCTACACCTTC

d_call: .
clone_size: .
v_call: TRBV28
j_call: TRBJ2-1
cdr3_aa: CASNWGVGVNEQFF
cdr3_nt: TGTGCCAGCAATTGGGGGGTTGGGGTCAATGAGCAGTTCTTC

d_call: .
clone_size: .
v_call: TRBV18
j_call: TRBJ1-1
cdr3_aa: CASSPGPSAAFF
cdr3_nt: TGTGCCAGCTCACCGGGGCCCTCGGCAGCTTTCTTT

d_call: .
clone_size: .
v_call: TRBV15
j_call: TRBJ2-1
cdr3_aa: CATSRDSLRYNEQFF
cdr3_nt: TGTGCCACCAGCAGAGATTCTCTTCGGTACAATGAGCAGTTCTTC

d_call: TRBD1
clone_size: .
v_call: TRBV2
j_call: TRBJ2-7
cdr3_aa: CASLDRGYLEQYF
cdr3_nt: TGTGCCAGCCTCGACAGGGGTTATCTCGAGCAGTACTTC

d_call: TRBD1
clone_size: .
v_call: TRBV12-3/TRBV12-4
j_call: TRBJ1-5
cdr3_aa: CASSPDRGGHQPQHF
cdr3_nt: TGTGCCAGCAGCCCGGACAGGGGAGGGCATCAGCCCCAGCATTTT

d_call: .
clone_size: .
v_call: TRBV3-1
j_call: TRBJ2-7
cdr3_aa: CASTPRSVNNEQYF
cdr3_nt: TGTGCCAGCACCCCACGGAGTGTCAACAATGAGCAGTACTTC

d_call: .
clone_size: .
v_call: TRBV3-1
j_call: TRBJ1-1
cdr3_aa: CASSQFGGNTEAFF
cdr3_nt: TGTGCCAGCAGCCAGTTCGGGGGGAACACTGAAGCTTTCTTT

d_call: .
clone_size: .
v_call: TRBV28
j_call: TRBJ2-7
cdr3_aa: CASSDDGARQYF
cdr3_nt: TGTGCCAGCAGTGACGACGGGGCCCGGCAGTACTTC

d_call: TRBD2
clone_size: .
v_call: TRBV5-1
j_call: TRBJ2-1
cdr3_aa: CASRPVGGSNEQFF
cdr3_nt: TGCGCCAGCCGCCCCGTGGGGGGGAGCAATGAGCAGTTCTTC

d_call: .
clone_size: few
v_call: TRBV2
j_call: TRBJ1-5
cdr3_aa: CASRAEWGRDQPQHF
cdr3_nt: TGTGCCAGCAGAGCCGAATGGGGGCGAGATCAGCCCCAGCATTTT

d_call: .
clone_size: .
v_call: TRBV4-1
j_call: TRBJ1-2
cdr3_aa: CASSQEEQGGNGYTF
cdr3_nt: TGCGCCAGCAGCCAAGAGGAACAGGGCGGGAATGGCTACACCTTC

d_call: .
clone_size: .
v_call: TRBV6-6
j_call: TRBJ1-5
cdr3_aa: CASSLSEINQPQHF
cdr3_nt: TGTGCCAGCAGTTTATCGGAGATCAATCAGCCCCAGCATTTT

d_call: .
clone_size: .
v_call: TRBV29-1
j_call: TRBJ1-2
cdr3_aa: CSADSGGPPYGYTF
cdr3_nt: TGCAGCGCGGATTCAGGAGGCCCCCCCTATGGCTACACCTTC

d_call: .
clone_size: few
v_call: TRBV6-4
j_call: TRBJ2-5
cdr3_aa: CASSPRSGEYNEQYF
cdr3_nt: TGTGCCAGCAGCCCAAGGTCAGGGGAATACAATGAGCAGTACTTC

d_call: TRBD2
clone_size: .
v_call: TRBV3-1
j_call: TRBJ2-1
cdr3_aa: CASSPAPGASGIPNEQFF
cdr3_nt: TGTGCCAGCAGCCCAGCTCCGGGGGCTAGCGGGATCCCAAATGAGCAGTTCTTC

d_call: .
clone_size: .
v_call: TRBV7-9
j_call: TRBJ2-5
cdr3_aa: CASSLALSGQYF
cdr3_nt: TGTGCCAGCAGCTTAGCTCTCAGCGGGCAGTACTTC

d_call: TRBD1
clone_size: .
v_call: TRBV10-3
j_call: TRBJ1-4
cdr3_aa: CATSTGAVGLEKRFF
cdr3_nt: TGTGCCACCAGCACAGGGGCTGTCGGATTAGAAAAACGGTTTTTT

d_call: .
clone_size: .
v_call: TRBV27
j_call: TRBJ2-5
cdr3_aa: CATTTRGEETQYF
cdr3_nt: TGTGCCACTACTACAAGGGGCGAAGAGACCCAGTACTTC

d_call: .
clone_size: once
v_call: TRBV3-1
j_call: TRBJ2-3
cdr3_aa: CASSQVKGFLYF
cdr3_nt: TGTGCCAGCAGCCAAGTAAAGGGATTTTTGTATTTT

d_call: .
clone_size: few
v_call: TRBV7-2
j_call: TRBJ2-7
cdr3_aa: CASSLAYEGAYEQYF
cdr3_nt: TGTGCCAGCAGCTTAGCGTATGAAGGAGCCTACGAGCAGTACTTC

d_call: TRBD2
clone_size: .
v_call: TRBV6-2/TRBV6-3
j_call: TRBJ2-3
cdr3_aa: CASSYNGGAIPSEDTQYF
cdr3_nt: TGTGCCAGCAGTTACAACGGGGGGGCAATTCCCTCGGAGGATACGCAGTATTTT

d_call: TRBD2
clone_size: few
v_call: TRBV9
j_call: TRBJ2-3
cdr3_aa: CASSHGRSGGSTDTQYF
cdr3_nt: TGTGCCAGCAGCCATGGACGTAGCGGGGGCTCCACAGATACGCAGTATTTT

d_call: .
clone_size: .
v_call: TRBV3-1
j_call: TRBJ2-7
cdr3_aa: CASSQVEGWLYF
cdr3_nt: TGTGCCAGCAGCCAAGTGGAGGGGTGGTTGTACTTC

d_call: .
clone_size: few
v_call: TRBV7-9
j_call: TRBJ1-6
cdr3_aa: CASRLRNSPLHF
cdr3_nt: TGTGCCAGCAGGCTCCGAAATTCACCCCTCCACTTT

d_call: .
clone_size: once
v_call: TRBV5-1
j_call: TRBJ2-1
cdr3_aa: CASSLRGAVNNEQFF
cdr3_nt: TGCGCCAGCAGCTTACGCGGGGCAGTCAACAATGAGCAGTTCTTC

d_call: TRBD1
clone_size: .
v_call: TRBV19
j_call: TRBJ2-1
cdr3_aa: CASSRRTGSYNEQFF
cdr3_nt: TGTGCCAGTAGTAGGAGGACAGGGTCCTACAATGAGCAGTTCTTC

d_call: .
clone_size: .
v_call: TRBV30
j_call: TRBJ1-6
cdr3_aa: CAWSGQRRTYNSPLHF
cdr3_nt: TGTGCCTGGAGTGGGCAGCGGCGAACCTATAATTCACCCCTCCACTTT

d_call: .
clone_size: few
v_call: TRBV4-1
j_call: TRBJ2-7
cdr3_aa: CASSQDPDGYYEQYF
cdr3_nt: TGCGCCAGCAGCCAAGATCCGGACGGATACTACGAGCAGTACTTC

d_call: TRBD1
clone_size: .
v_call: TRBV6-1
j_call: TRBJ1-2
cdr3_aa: CASSDRTGRSYGYTF
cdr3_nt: TGTGCCAGCAGTGATCGGACAGGGCGTAGCTATGGCTACACCTTC

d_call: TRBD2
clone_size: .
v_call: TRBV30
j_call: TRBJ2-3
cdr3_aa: CASTSGMADTQYF
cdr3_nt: TGTGCCTCGACTAGCGGGATGGCAGATACGCAGTATTTT

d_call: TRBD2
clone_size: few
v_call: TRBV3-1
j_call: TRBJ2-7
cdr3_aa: CASSQGTSGFYEQYF
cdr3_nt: TGTGCCAGCAGCCAAGGGACTAGCGGGTTCTACGAGCAGTACTTC

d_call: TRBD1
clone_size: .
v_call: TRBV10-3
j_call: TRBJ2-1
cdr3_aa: CAISVEGGETQFF
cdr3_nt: TGTGCCATCAGTGTGGAAGGGGGCGAGACCCAGTTCTTC

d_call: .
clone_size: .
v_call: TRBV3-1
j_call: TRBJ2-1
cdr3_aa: CASSQEPRGRQFF
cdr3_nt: TGTGCCAGCAGCCAAGAACCGAGGGGCCGGCAGTTCTTC

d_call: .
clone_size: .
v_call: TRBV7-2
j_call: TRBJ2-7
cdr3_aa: CASKPTFSSYEQYF
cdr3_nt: TGTGCCAGCAAACCGACTTTTAGCTCCTACGAGCAGTACTTC

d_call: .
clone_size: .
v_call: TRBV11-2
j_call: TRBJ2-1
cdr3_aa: CASSPRIAGEQFF
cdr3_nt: TGTGCCAGCAGCCCCCGGATAGCTGGGGAGCAGTTCTTC

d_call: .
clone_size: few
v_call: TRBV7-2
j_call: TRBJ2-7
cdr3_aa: CASSVQVSGEQYF
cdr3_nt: TGTGCCAGCAGCGTTCAGGTTTCTGGCGAGCAGTACTTC

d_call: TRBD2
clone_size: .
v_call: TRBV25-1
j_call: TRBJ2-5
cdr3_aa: CASSQGLAADQETQYF
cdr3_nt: TGTGCCAGCAGTCAGGGACTAGCGGCAGATCAAGAGACCCAGTACTTC

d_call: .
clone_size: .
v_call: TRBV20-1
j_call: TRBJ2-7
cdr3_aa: CSARTGVNEQYF
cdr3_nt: TGCAGTGCTAGAACGGGGGTGAATGAGCAGTACTTC

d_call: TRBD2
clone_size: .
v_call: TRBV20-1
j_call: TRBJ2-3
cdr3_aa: CSASPISGEITDTQYF
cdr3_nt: TGCAGTGCTAGCCCCATTAGCGGGGAAATCACAGATACGCAGTATTTT

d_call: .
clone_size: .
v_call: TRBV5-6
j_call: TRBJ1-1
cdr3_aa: CASSPEGSTEAFF
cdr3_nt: TGTGCCAGCAGCCCGGAGGGGAGCACTGAAGCTTTCTTT

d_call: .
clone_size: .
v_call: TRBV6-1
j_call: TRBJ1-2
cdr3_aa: CASSELQGGNYGYTF
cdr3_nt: TGTGCCAGCAGTGAATTGCAGGGTGGTAACTATGGCTACACCTTC

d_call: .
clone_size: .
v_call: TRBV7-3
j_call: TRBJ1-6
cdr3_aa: CASSTQGFSPLHF
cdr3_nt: TGTGCCAGCAGCACTCAGGGTTTCTCACCCCTCCACTTT

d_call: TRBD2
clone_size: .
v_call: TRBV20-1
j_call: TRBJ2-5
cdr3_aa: CSARVPSGGAGETQYF
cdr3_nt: TGCAGTGCTAGAGTTCCTAGCGGGGGGGCCGGGGAGACCCAGTACTTC

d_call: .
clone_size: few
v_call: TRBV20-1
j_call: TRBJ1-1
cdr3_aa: CSANWGDTEAFF
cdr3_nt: TGCAGTGCTAATTGGGGGGACACTGAAGCTTTCTTT

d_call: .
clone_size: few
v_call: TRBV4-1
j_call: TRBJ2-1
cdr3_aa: CASSQTGSFVNEQFF
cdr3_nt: TGCGCCAGCAGCCAAACAGGGTCCTTTGTCAATGAGCAGTTCTTC

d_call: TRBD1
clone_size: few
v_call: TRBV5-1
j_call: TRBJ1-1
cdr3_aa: CASSLGGATDTEAFF
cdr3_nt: TGCGCCAGCAGCTTAGGGGGCGCGACGGACACTGAAGCTTTCTTT

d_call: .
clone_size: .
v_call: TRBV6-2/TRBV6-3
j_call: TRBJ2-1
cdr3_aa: CASSYSGPLDYNEQFF
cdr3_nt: TGTGCCAGCAGTTACTCGGGGCCCTTGGATTACAATGAGCAGTTCTTC

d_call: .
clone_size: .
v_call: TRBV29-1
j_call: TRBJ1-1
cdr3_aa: CSVMDDPEAFF
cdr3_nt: TGCAGCGTCATGGACGACCCAGAAGCTTTCTTT

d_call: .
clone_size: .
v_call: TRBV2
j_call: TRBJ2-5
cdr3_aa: CASSPGTSRENQYF
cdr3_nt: TGTGCCAGCAGTCCCGGGACTTCACGCGAGAACCAGTACTTC

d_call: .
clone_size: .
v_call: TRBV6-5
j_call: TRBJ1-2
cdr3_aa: CASSPDSYYGYTF
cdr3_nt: TGTGCCAGCAGTCCGGACAGTTACTATGGCTACACCTTC

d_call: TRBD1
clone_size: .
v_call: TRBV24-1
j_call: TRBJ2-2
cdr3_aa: CATSETGAPNTGELFF
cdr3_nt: TGTGCCACCAGCGAAACAGGGGCCCCGAACACCGGGGAGCTGTTTTTT